The 11 T cell receptor beta chains below all came from one sample that was sequenced in a study of tumor and adjacent non-tumor tissue in lung cancer. No cell sorting was done before RNA was extracted from the tissue. The library came from three nested PCR rounds adapted from ARM-PCR protocols. A single record per CDR3 protein comes from TCRdb applying MiXCR to the multiplex PCR reads. This table has about 120,000 distinct CDR3 sequences, 55% to 75% appearing once. The sample consisted of lung tumor tissue. The source of these receptors is a man under 40 with non-small cell lung cancer.

In its sample, this clonotype was seen once. This chain connects TRBV7-8 to TRBJ2-7; D tentatively reads TRBD1 or TRBD2 (6 bases each). The V and J ends lost 1 base and 6 bases respectively, with 13 bases between them. Per the germline V gene, CDR1 is SGHVS and CDR2 is FQNEAQ. The CDR3 is made up of 14 amino acids. The CDR3 DNA reads as TGTGCCAGCAGCTTAGTTTGGGGGGCCGGCGAGCAGTACTTC. Its protein is CASSLVWGAGEQYF.

For this clonotype: This may be a read error: a much more frequent sequence differs by one nucleotide. The chain recombines TRBV6-5 with TRBJ1-2; 8 bases agree with TRBD1. Germline loops: CDR1 MNHEY, CDR2 SVGAGI. The CDR3 is 14 amino acids. This CDR3 is CAGSLRQGNYGYTF. As DNA, the CDR3 is TGTGCCGGCAGTTTAAGACAGGGGAACTATGGCTACACCTTC.

To note about this clonotype: A read error may be the cause here, since a much bigger clone is one base away. The chain has TRBV20-1 and TRBJ2-7, with a weak D call TRBD1 (5 bases). The germline gives CDR1 DFQATT, CDR2 SNEGSKA (reference sequence). The CDR3 consists of 12 residues. Here the CDR3 DNA reads TGCGGTGCCATGTTTGGGGCGACAGAGCAGTACTTC. Translating gives CGAMFGATEQYF.

This clonotype was seen ten or more times. The chain carries TRBV29-1 and TRBJ1-1; 8 nucleotides match TRBD1. V lost 1 base to trimming and J lost 3 bases; unmatched junction nucleotides: 4. The CDR3 runs 14 residues. Germline V gene lookup returns CDR1 SQVTM and CDR2 ANQGSEA. In DNA, the CDR3 is TGCAGCGTTGAAGCAGGGGGCGCGGACACTGAAGCTTTCTTT. Amino acids: CSVEAGGADTEAFF.

A remark on this clonotype: Germline and junction disagree at one end, which may indicate a read error. The gene calls are TRBV20-1 and TRBJ2-7, with 9 bases aligning to TRBD2. CDR1 DFQATT and CDR2 SNEGSKA come from the germline V gene (reference sequence). CDR3 length: 12 amino acids. The CDR3 DNA sequence: TGCAGTGCCAAGACTAGCGGTTACGATCAGTATTTC. Protein product: CSAKTSGYDQYF.

As to this clonotype: Compared with germline, one end of the junction differs, possibly owing to a read error. V and J are TRBV6-2 or TRBV6-3 and TRBJ1-6; 9 nucleotides align to TRBD1. The CDR3 extends over 14 amino acids. The germline gives CDR1 MNHEY, CDR2 SVGEGT. Written as DNA, the CDR3 is TGTGCCAGCAGGCTGGACAGGGGTAATCCACCTCTCCACTTT. It is translated as CASRLDRGNPPLHF.

On this clonotype itself: A junction boundary mismatches the germline segment, possibly from a read error. The chain employs TRBV4-2 and TRBJ1-2; TRBD1 is a possible D gene (5 bases). The CDR3 has 12 residues. Germline values: CDR1 LGHNA, CDR2 YNFKEQ. The CDR3 spells CVSMGGAYGYAF. The DNA of the CDR3 is TGTGTCAGCATGGGGGGAGCCTATGGCTACGCCTTC.

The rearrangement uses TRBV7-9 and TRBJ2-1; the D gene is possibly TRBD2 (5 bases). From germline, CDR1 is SEHNR and CDR2 FQNEAQ (reference sequence). The CDR3 totals 18 residues. V lost 1 base to trimming and J lost 3 bases, with 19 bases between them. CDR3 region: CASSLVVGRPSFYNEQFF. Written as DNA, the CDR3 is TGTGCCAGCAGCTTAGTTGTGGGAAGACCTAGCTTCTACAATGAGCAGTTCTTC.

Remarks on this clonotype: A single base separates this from a much larger clone, so it may be a read error. V gene TRBV12-3 or TRBV12-4 combines with J gene TRBJ2-7; no definite D call. CDR3 length: 14 residues. The CDR3 here is CACSFGLWNYEQYF. Here the CDR3 DNA reads TGTGCCTGCAGTTTTGGGTTGTGGAACTACGAGCAGTACTTC.

In regard to this clonotype: A much larger clonotype is one base distant, so this may be a read error. The rearrangement uses TRBV12-3 or TRBV12-4 and TRBJ2-2, with D perhaps TRBD1 (6 bases). This CDR3 spans 14 amino acids. Deletions cut 8 bases from V and 7 bases from J, with 17 bases between. In nucleotides, the CDR3 is TGTGCCAGCCGTACAAATCAGGGGTTCGGGGAGCTGTTTTTT. Encoded protein: CASRTNQGFGELFF.

As to this clonotype: Possible read error: a much larger clone is one base away. The rearrangement joins TRBV20-1 to TRBJ1-1; TRBD1 might be the D (5 bases). The CDR3 is made up of 12 amino acids. CDR1 is DFQATT, CDR2 SNEGSKA, per germline (reference sequence). The CDR3 is CNAPGTATEAFF. Written as DNA, the CDR3 is TGCAATGCCCCAGGGACGGCCACTGAAGCTTTCTTT.